One sample yielded the 26 T cell receptor beta chains listed below, sequenced in a study of blood T cell repertoires in COVID-19. The method was immunoSEQ multiplex PCR; TCRdb's version includes in-frame clones alone and lacks a portion of them. This sample has 60,000 to 75,000 clones; approximately 90% occur once, and the top ten carry around 3.6%. The sequencing input was peripheral blood. Receptors originate from a human donor in a cohort sampled during active COVID-19.

The chain links TRBV11-2 to TRBJ1-6; TRBD1 matches at 9 bases. After removal of 5 bases from V and 6 bases from J, the junction contained 8 bases not matched to a gene. The CDR3 covers 16 residues. Germline values: CDR1 SGHAT, CDR2 FQNNGV. The CDR3 spells CASSPSGQGSNSPLHF. The CDR3 bases are TGTGCCAGCAGCCCATCCGGACAGGGGTCTAATTCACCCCTCCACTTT.

The chain employs TRBV7-8 and TRBJ2-7; D possibly corresponds to TRBD1 (6 bases). V lost 5 bases to trimming and J lost 1 base, with 18 bases between them. Germline V gene lookup returns CDR1 SGHVS and CDR2 FQNEAQ. CDR3 size: 16 residues. This CDR3 is CASSPHFGGQSYEQYF. DNA of the CDR3: TGTGCCAGCAGCCCCCATTTTGGGGGACAATCCTACGAGCAGTACTTC.

This clone was counted only a few times. The rearrangement links TRBV6-6 to TRBJ2-5; TRBD1 matches at 7 bases. The CDR3 is made up of 15 amino acids. Losses at the gene ends were 5 bases for V and 4 bases for J; bases not matched to a gene: 10. Germline V gives CDR1 MNHNY, CDR2 SVGAGI (reference sequence). The CDR3 coding sequence is TGTGCCAGCAGTCTTGACAGGGTTGGTTTAGAGACCCAGTACTTC. This gives the protein CASSLDRVGLETQYF.

This clone was recorded only once. This chain connects TRBV9 to TRBJ2-2, with D possibly being TRBD1 (5 bases). This CDR3 comprises 13 residues. The germline V and J ends were trimmed by 0 bases and 7 bases, with 7 bases remaining between them. Germline V gene data show CDR1 as SGDLS and CDR2 as YYNGEE. CDR3 nucleotide sequence: TGTGCCAGCAGCGTAGAGGGGTTCGGGGAGCTGTTTTTT. This encodes CASSVEGFGELFF.

A single count supports this clone. V usage is TRBV5-4 and J usage is TRBJ1-2, with 7 bases matching TRBD1. In germline, CDR1 is SGHNT, CDR2 YYREEE (reference sequence). This CDR3 has 14 residues. V shed 4 bases, J shed 4 bases, and the junction held 7 bases outside the gene matches. Here the CDR3 DNA reads TGTGCCAGCAGCCGGACAGGCGAACTCTATGGCTACACCTTC. It yields the protein CASSRTGELYGYTF.

This chain links TRBV2 with TRBJ2-7; TRBD1 might be the D (6 bases). This CDR3 has 13 residues. Germline V lookup: CDR1 SNHLY, CDR2 FYNNEI. Trimming left V 7 bases short and J 2 bases short, with 12 bases between. In DNA, the CDR3 is TGTGCCAGCACTGGAACAGGGACCTACGAGCAGTACTTC. Its translation: CASTGTGTYEQYF.

The CDR3 coding sequence is TGTGCCAGCAGTTTATGGACAGGGTTGAACATTCAGTACTTC. Translating it yields CASSLWTGLNIQYF. The chain combines TRBV28 with TRBJ2-4; TRBD1 matches 7 bases. V lost 0 bases, J lost 7 bases, and 3 bases stayed unmatched. Germline CDR1 MDHEN, CDR2 SYDVKM. CDR3 length: 14 amino acids.

The rearrangement links TRBV7-8 to TRBJ1-5, with 9 bases aligning to TRBD1. The CDR3 spans 15 residues. The trim removed 5 bases at V and 3 bases at J, leaving 5 bases unmatched. Germline loops: CDR1 SGHVS, CDR2 FQNEAQ. The CDR3 nucleotides read TGTGCCAGCAGCCCCGGGACAGGGACCAATCAGCCCCAGCATTTT. It encodes CASSPGTGTNQPQHF.

The genes are TRBV10-2 and TRBJ1-5, with 8 nucleotides matching TRBD1. The CDR3 has 13 amino acids. Germline V gene data show CDR1 as WSHSY and CDR2 as SAAADI. After removal of 10 bases from V and 2 bases from J, the junction contained 4 bases not matched to a gene. CDR3 sequence: CAIPGQGNQPQHF. CDR3 nucleotides: TGCGCCATTCCGGGACAGGGCAATCAGCCCCAGCATTTT.

This clone appeared a few times. The V gene is TRBV5-6, the J gene TRBJ1-1; D is perhaps TRBD1 (5 bases). CDR1 and CDR2 from the germline V gene are SGHDT and YYEEEE. V was trimmed by 4 bases and J by 3 bases, leaving 13 bases between them. This CDR3 has 14 residues. CDR3 sequence (DNA): TGTGCCAGCAGCCCCGGGGGAGAGTACACTGAAGCTTTCTTT. Translated, it gives CASSPGGEYTEAFF.

This clone was detected only once. The J gene is TRBJ2-1, the V gene TRBV4-1, with 8 bases that match TRBD1. CDR1 is MGHRA and CDR2 is YSYEKL in the germline V gene. The V and J ends lost 4 bases and 10 bases, in that order; junction bases with no gene match: 12. This CDR3 contains 15 residues. The CDR3 DNA is TGCGCCAGCAGCCTGACGTTTTACACAGGGGGAGAGCAGTTCTTC. Protein product: CASSLTFYTGGEQFF.

This chain joins TRBV18 and TRBJ2-3, with D tentatively TRBD1 (5 bases). With 3 bases removed from V and 3 bases from J, the gap between germline ends came to 16 bases. Germline CDR1 reads KGHSH; CDR2 reads LQKENI. This CDR3 contains 16 residues. This chain's CDR3 is CASSPLGVVGTDTQYF. The CDR3 DNA sequence: TGTGCCAGCTCACCTCTAGGGGTTGTGGGAACAGATACGCAGTATTTT.

The J gene is TRBJ2-7, the V gene TRBV5-6; a possible D gene is TRBD2 (5 bases). The CDR3 has 14 residues. Germline CDR1 reads SGHDT; CDR2 reads YYEEEE. Trimming took off 3 bases at V and 0 bases at J, with 10 bases between the two ends. CDR3 sequence reads: CASSSGLSSYEQYF. CDR3 bases: TGTGCCAGCAGCTCGGGATTATCCTCCTACGAGCAGTACTTC.

V and J are TRBV7-8 and TRBJ1-6; 7 nucleotides align to TRBD1. The trim removed 2 bases at V and 2 bases at J, leaving 9 bases unmatched. The CDR3 spans 18 residues. Germline V gene sequence: CDR1 SGHVS, CDR2 FQNEAQ. DNA of the CDR3: TGTGCCAGCAGCTTATCCCCAACAGGGGAGGCCTATAATTCACCCCTCCACTTT. Translating it yields CASSLSPTGEAYNSPLHF. The whole variable domain, filled in from reference TRBV7-8 and TRBJ1-6, reads GAGVSQSPRYKVAKRGQDVALRCDPISGHVSLFWYQQALGQGPEFLTYFQNEAQLDKSGLPSDRFFAERPEGSVSTLKIQRTQQEDSAVYLCASSLSPTGEAYNSPLHFGNGTRLTVT.

The V gene is TRBV5-4, the J gene TRBJ2-7, with a tentative D call TRBD2 (6 bases). The germline V and J ends were trimmed by 2 bases and 6 bases, with 15 bases remaining between them. CDR3 length equals 14 residues. Germline assignment: CDR1 SGHNT and CDR2 YYREEE (reference sequence). DNA of the CDR3: TGTGCCAGCAGCTTTGAAGCATGGGAGGTCGAGCAGTACTTC. Encoded protein: CASSFEAWEVEQYF.

This clone was observed a few times. V is TRBV27 and J is TRBJ1-4, with D possibly matching TRBD1 (5 bases). Germline V lookup: CDR1 MNHEY, CDR2 SMNVEV (reference sequence). CDR3 length: 12 amino acids. V lost 6 bases to trimming and J lost 10 bases, with 12 bases between them. The CDR3 DNA reads TGTGCCAGCAGCTCCCCGGGGGGAAAACTGTTTTTT. Its translation: CASSSPGGKLFF.

This chain uses TRBV10-3 with TRBJ1-5; tentatively, D is TRBD1 (5 bases). Germline CDR1 ENHRY, CDR2 SYGVKD. The V and J ends lost 3 bases and 4 bases respectively, with 13 bases between them. CDR3 length: 15 residues. DNA for the CDR3: TGTGCCATCAGTGATAGTTTGACAGCGAATCAGCCCCAGCATTTT. It codes for CAISDSLTANQPQHF.

The chain links TRBV4-1 to TRBJ2-5, with TRBD2 identical over 9 bases. CDR3 size: 16 residues. The J segment lost 5 bases and the V segment lost 3 bases, leaving 10 bases of the junction unmatched. Per the germline V gene, CDR1 is MGHRA and CDR2 is YSYEKL. The chain's CDR3 is CASSQIAGASRETQYF. The DNA for the CDR3 is TGCGCCAGCAGCCAGATAGCGGGGGCCTCGCGCGAGACCCAGTACTTC.

This chain links TRBV27 with TRBJ1-5; TRBD1 matches 7 bases. CDR1 is MNHEY, CDR2 SMNVEV, per germline (reference sequence). This CDR3 is 16 amino acids long. The V and J ends lost 5 bases and 9 bases, in that order; junction bases with no gene match: 16. CDR3 region: CASSPQGGTAARPQHF. In DNA form, the CDR3 reads TGTGCCAGCAGTCCCCAGGGTGGGACAGCTGCCCGGCCCCAGCATTTT.

The rearrangement uses TRBV6-5 and TRBJ2-1; a possible D gene is TRBD1 (5 bases). The CDR3 extends over 14 amino acids. V was pared by 0 bases and J by 9 bases, with 12 bases between. The germline gives CDR1 MNHEY, CDR2 SVGAGI. The DNA of the CDR3 is TGTGCCAGCAGTTACTCGCCAGGGCGCGGTGAGCAGTTCTTC. It specifies CASSYSPGRGEQFF.

The chain uses TRBV6-2 or TRBV6-3 and TRBJ1-3, with 7 bases matching TRBD1. With V trimmed by 6 bases and J by 4 bases, 6 bases remained unmatched. The germline V gene encodes CDR1 MNHEY and CDR2 SVGEGT. This CDR3 contains 14 residues. This CDR3 reads CASSSGTEGNTIYF. CDR3 DNA sequence: TGTGCCAGCAGCTCCGGGACAGAGGGAAACACCATATATTTT.

This chain uses TRBV3-1 (or the pseudogene TRBV3-2) with TRBJ1-5; D is undetermined. This CDR3 contains 15 residues. Per germline, CDR1 LGHDT and CDR2 YNNKEL (reference sequence). Trimming removed 1 base from V and 8 bases from J, with 15 bases in between. Here the CDR3 DNA reads TGTGCCAGCAGCCAAGGGGTCGGAGGGAGTAAGCCCCAGCATTTT. It yields the protein CASSQGVGGSKPQHF.

J is TRBJ2-2 and V is TRBV6-5, with D unclear. Germline V lookup: CDR1 MNHEY, CDR2 SVGAGI. The CDR3 has 13 residues. V was shortened by 7 bases and J by 2 bases, with 8 bases between the two germline ends. The CDR3 bases are TGTGCCAGCATCCAGGTCAACACCGGGGAGCTGTTTTTT. As protein: CASIQVNTGELFF.

V and J are TRBV28 and TRBJ1-5, with 8 bases identical to TRBD1. CDR1 is MDHEN, CDR2 SYDVKM, per germline. Trimming cost V 6 bases and J 4 bases; bases outside gene matches: 2. The CDR3 length is 13 residues. The CDR3 is CASSDRGNQPQHF. The CDR3 nucleotides read TGTGCCAGCAGCGACAGGGGAAATCAGCCCCAGCATTTT.

This chain connects TRBV15 to TRBJ1-2; D is undetermined. This CDR3 comprises 14 residues. In germline, CDR1 is LNHNV, CDR2 YYDKDF (reference sequence). Trimming took off 1 base at V and 6 bases at J, with 12 bases between the two ends. The CDR3 sequence: CATSRVGRQNGYTF. The CDR3 region has the DNA TGTGCCACCAGCAGAGTTGGCAGGCAAAATGGCTACACCTTC.

The chain joins TRBV21-1 to TRBJ2-1; no check of the table's D call, TRBD2, against the DNA was made. TRBV21-1 is a recognized pseudogene. The CDR3 length is 16 residues. In DNA, the CDR3 is TGTGCCAGCAGCAAAGAAGGGACTAGTAAATACAATGAGCAGTTCTTC. Protein sequence: CASSKEGTSKYNEQFF.